This TCR beta chain was retrieved from a study of blood T cell repertoires in COVID-19 (dated by TCRdb to about 2020). With regard to the full study: Samples from collaborators originated in the United States, Italy and Spain and spanned both the acute and convalescent phases of COVID-19. The prospective study material was composed of cDNA or gDNA derived from T cells, B-cell-depleted T cells, or PBMCs. Deeply sampled blood TCRbeta repertoires from subjects exposed to, actively infected with, or recovered from COVID-19 were included in the dataset. The repertoires were made available in a free public database intended to serve as a resource for research on the immune response to SARS-CoV-2. The samples were drawn from two sources: the first 160 participants of the ongoing ImmuneRACE study, and 1,200 or so subjects contributed by 6 global collaborators. The sample metadata nearly always contained a de-identified subject ID, COVID-19 status, age in years and sex. Where available, HLA class I and class II types were obtained from metadata supplied by the sample provider rather than from assay-based typing.

Collaborating institutions collected whole blood in K2EDTA tubes following their own protocols. For TCRbeta analysis, collaborator samples were shipped as frozen whole blood, as isolated PBMCs, or as DNA extracted from either sample type. The CDR3 runs 12 residues from the cysteine to the phenylalanine. Just the 36-base CDR3 DNA is kept, in frame starting at base 1. According to the germline V gene, CDR1 reads SNHLY and CDR2 reads FYNNEI. V loses 6 bases, J loses 2 bases, and the germline ends lie 4 bases apart. What the study reported, not specific to this receptor: How much clinical and demographic metadata was included differed by source and by participant, and the metadata was provided uncurated.

On this clone itself: There is no known antigen for this receptor. No per-base quality is available; no much larger clone lies one base away.

TCRbeta CDR3 regions were amplified from genomic DNA by means of the immunoSEQ Assay, a bias-controlled multiplex PCR. The published analysis was carried out like this. Within the assay, amplification of reference gene primers was used to estimate how many nucleated cells each sample contained. Sequence reads were collapsed and filtered to measure the absolute abundance of every unique TCRbeta CDR3 rearrangement. For each sample, productive Simpson clonality was calculated as the square root of Simpson's diversity index across productive rearrangements. Entries here come from immuneACCESS through TCRdb and include only in-frame sequences with V and J called. Some clones fail to appear in such tables; in the studies checked, an unresolved V gene covers under half of the shortfall, and the cause of the remainder is unknown. V, J and clone size derive from that table, while D and trimming were established from the DNA sequence. The sample includes more than 150,000 clones, with 70% to 90% observed a single time. The top ten hold less than 1% of the sample.

The TCR sequence derives from a man younger than 35 with acute or convalescent COVID-19. Sequencing was done on a sample of peripheral blood. The chain couples TRBV2 to TRBJ2-2; there is no confident call for the D gene. The nucleotide sequence reads as follows: TGTGCCAGCAGGAGTAACACCGGGGAGCTGTTTTTT. This gives the protein CASRSNTGELFF.